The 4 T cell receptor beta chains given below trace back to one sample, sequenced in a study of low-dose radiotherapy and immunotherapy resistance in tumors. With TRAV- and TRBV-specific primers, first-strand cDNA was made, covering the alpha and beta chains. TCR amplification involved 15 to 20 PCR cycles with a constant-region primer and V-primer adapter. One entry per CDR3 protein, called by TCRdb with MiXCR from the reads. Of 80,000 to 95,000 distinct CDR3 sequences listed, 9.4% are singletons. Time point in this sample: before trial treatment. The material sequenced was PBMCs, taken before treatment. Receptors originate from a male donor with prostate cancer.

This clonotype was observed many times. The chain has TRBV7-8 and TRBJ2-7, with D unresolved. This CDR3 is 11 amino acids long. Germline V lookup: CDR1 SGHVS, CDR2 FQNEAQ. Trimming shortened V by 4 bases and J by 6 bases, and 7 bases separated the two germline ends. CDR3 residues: CASSSIFEQYF. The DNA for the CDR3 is TGTGCCAGCAGCTCCATATTCGAGCAGTACTTC.

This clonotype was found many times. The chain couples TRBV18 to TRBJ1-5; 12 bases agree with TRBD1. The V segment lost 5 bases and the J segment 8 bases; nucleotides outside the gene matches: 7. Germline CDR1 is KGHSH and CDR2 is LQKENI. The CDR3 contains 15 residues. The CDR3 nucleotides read TGTGCCAGCTCAACCTTGGGACAGGGGGCCAAGCCCCAGCATTTT. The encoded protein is CASSTLGQGAKPQHF.

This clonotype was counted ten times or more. CDR3 coding DNA: TGTGCCAGCTGGGGACGGACATCCCTCGAGCAGTACTTC. Translating it yields CASWGRTSLEQYF. J is TRBJ2-7 and V is TRBV28; D possibly uses TRBD1 or TRBD2 (5 bases each). This CDR3 is 13 amino acids long. Germline V gene sequence: CDR1 MDHEN, CDR2 SYDVKM. V lost 8 bases to trimming and J lost 6 bases, with 17 bases between them.

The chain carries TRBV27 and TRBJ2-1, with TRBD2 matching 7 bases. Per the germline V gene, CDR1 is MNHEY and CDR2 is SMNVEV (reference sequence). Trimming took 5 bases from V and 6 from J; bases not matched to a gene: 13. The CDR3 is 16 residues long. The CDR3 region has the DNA TGTGCCAGCAGTGGCCGCTACCGGGGAGGGTCCAATGAGCAGTTCTTC. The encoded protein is CASSGRYRGGSNEQFF.